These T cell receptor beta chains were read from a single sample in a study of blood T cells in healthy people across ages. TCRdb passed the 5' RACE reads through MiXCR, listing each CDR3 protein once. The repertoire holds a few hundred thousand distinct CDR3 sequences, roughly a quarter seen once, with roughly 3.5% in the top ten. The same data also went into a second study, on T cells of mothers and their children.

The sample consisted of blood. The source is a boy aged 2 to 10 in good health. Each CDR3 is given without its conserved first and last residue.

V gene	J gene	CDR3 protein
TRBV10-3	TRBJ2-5	AISAGTGEEETQY
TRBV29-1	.	SVSGLANEQY
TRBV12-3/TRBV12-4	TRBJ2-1	ASSFHAPNEQF
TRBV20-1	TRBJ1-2	SASELANYGYT
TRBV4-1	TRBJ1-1	ASSQDKNRGLNTEAF
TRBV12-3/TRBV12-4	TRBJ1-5	ASSISIRQPQH
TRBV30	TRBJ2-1	AWSRDRGNEQF
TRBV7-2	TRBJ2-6	ASSLTGPGANVLT
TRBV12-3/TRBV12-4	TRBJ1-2	ASSFTGQGVRGYT
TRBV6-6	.	ASSYGASTYEQY
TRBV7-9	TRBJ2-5	ASSPPMRQGKETQY